One and the same sample provided the 3 T cell receptor beta chains below, sequenced in a study of blood T cell repertoires in COVID-19. Using immunoSEQ multiplex PCR, the repertoire was profiled, and TCRdb retains in-frame clones only, with some absent. The data show a few hundred thousand clones, with approximately 91% seen just once and around a tenth held by the top ten. The sample consisted of PBMCs or T cells enriched from blood (not recorded which). The receptors shown here come from a woman aged 35 to 49 who had recovered from COVID-19.

The rearrangement links TRBV25-1 to TRBJ2-1; the D is unclear. V lost 5 bases to trimming and J lost 4 bases, with 12 bases between them. The CDR3 consists of 14 residues. Germline V gene sequence: CDR1 MGHDK, CDR2 SYGVNS. CDR3 residues: CASSHSGDYNEQFF. As DNA, the CDR3 is TGTGCCAGCAGTCATTCCGGAGATTACAATGAGCAGTTCTTC. Complete variable domain (other parts from reference TRBV25-1 and TRBJ2-1): EADIYQTPRYLVIGTGKKITLECSQTMGHDKMYWYQQDPGMELHLIHYSYGVNSTEKGDLSSESTVSRIRTEHFPLTLESARPSHTSQYLCASSHSGDYNEQFFGPGTRLTVL.

The chain is built from TRBV10-3 and TRBJ1-5; 9 positions agree with TRBD1. Looked up from germline, CDR1 is ENHRY and CDR2 is SYGVKD. Trimming removed 5 bases from V and 5 bases from J; junction bases left unmatched: 7. This CDR3 has 15 amino acids. CDR3 loop: CAISPGQGGYQPQHF. The CDR3 DNA is TGTGCCATCAGTCCGGGACAGGGCGGGTATCAGCCCCAGCATTTT.

This rearrangement joins TRBV5-8 to TRBJ2-5, with a tentative D call TRBD2 (6 bases). This CDR3 is built from 13 residues. The germline V gene encodes CDR1 SGHTS and CDR2 YDEGEE. Between the trimmed V and J ends, which lost 0 bases and 3 bases, there was a span of 6 bases. In DNA, the CDR3 is TGTGCCAGCAGCTTGGGGGGGGAAGAGACCCAGTACTTC. It is translated as CASSLGGEETQYF.